This T cell receptor beta chain was found in a study of T cell repertoires in cytomegalovirus infection. TCRdb reprocessed the reads with MiXCR, giving one entry per CDR3 protein. The repertoire holds roughly 150,000 distinct CDR3 sequences, with around a quarter as singletons. The source of this sequence is a human donor in good health (CMV status not recorded). Some clones in this sample may be carry-over from other donors' samples. The sequenced material came from PBMCs.

CDR3 sequence reads: CASSPGTGGVETQYF. The CDR3 DNA follows: TGTGCCAGCAGCCCCGGGACAGGGGGCGTAGAGACCCAGTACTTC. The chain is built from TRBV7-2 and TRBJ2-5; 12 bases are shared with TRBD1. This CDR3 has 15 residues. V lost 5 bases and J lost 4; bases outside the gene matches: 5. Germline CDR1 and CDR2: SGHTA and FQGNSA.